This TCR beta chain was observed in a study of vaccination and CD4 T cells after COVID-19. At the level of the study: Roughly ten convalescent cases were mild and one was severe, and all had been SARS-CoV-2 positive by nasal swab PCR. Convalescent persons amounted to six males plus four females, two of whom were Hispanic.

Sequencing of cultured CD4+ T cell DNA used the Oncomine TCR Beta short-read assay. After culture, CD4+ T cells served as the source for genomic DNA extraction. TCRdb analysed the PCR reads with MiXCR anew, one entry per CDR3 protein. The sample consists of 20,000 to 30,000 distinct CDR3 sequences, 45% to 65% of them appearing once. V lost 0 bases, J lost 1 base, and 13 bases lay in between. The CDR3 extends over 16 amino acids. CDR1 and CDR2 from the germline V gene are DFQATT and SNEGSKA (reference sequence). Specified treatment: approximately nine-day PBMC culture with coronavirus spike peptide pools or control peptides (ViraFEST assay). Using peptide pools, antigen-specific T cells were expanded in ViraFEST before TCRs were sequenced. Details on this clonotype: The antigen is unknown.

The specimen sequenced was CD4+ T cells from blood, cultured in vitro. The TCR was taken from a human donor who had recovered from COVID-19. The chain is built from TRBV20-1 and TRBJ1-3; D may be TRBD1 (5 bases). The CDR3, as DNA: TGCAGTGCTAGAGACAACCGGGACCCATCTGGAAACACCATATATTTT. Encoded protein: CSARDNRDPSGNTIYF.